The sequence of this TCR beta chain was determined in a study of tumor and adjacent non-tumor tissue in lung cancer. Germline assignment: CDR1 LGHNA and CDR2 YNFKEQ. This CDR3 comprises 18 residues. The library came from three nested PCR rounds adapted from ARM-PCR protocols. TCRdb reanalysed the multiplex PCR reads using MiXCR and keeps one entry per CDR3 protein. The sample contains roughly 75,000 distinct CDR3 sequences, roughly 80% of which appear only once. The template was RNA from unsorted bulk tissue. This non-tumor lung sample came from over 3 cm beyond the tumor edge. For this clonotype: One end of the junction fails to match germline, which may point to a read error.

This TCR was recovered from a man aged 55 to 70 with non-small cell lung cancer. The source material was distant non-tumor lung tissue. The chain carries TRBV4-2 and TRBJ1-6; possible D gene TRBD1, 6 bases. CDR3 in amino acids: CVSSHSLGTWLGNSPLHF. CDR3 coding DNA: TGTGTCAGCAGCCACTCACTAGGGACATGGTTAGGAAATTCACCCCTCCACTTT.